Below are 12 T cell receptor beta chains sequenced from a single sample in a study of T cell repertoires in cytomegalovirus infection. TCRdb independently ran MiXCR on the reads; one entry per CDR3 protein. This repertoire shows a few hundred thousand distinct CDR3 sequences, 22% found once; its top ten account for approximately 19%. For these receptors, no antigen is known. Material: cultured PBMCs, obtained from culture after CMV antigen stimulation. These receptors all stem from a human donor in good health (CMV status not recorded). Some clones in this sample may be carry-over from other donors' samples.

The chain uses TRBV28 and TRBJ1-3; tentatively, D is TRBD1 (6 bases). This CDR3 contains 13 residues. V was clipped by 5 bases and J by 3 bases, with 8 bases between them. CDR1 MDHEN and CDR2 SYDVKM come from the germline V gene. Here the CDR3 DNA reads TGTGCCAGCAGTCAGGGGTATGGAAACACCATATATTTT. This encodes CASSQGYGNTIYF.

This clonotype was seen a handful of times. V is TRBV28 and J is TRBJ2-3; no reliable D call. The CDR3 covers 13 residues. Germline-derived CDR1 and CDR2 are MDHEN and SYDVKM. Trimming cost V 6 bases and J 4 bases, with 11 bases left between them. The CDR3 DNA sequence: TGTGCCAGCAGCCCCCCCGGCCCAGATACGCAGTATTTT. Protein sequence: CASSPPGPDTQYF.

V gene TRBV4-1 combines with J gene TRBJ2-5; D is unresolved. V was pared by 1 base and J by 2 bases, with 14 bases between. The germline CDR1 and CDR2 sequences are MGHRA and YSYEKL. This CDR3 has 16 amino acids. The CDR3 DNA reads TGCGCCAGCAGCCAAGGCCCCCTGATAGTTCAAGAGACCCAGTACTTC. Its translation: CASSQGPLIVQETQYF.

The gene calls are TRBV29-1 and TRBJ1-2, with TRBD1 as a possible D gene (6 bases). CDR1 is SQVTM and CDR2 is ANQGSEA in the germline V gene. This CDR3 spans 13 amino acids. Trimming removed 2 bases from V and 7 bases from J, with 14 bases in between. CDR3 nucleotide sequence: TGCAGCGTTGAAAGAATGGACAGTACTGGCTACACCTTC. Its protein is CSVERMDSTGYTF.

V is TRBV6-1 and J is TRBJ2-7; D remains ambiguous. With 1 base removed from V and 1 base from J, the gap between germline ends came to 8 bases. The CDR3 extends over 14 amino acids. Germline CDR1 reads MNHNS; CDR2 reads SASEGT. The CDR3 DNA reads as TGTGCCAGCAGTGAAGAGGTGGTTTCCTACGAGCAGTACGTC. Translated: CASSEEVVSYEQYV.

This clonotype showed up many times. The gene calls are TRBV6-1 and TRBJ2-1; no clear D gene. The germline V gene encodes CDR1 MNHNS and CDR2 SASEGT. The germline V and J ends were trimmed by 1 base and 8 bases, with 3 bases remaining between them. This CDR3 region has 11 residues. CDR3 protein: CASSEVHEQFF. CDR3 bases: TGTGCCAGCAGTGAAGTCCATGAGCAGTTCTTC.

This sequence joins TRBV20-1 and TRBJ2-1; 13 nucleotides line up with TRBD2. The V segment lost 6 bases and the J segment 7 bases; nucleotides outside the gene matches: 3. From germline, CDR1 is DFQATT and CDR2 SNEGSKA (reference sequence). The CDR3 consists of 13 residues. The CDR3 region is CSARLAGGNEQFF. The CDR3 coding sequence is TGCAGTGCCCGACTAGCGGGAGGAAATGAGCAGTTCTTC.

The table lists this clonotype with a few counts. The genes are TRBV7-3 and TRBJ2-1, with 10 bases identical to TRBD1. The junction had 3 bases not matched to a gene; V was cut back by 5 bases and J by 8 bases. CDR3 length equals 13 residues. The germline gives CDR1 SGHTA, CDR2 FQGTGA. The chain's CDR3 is CASSAGQGYEQFF. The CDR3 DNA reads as TGTGCCAGCAGCGCGGGACAGGGGTATGAGCAGTTCTTC.

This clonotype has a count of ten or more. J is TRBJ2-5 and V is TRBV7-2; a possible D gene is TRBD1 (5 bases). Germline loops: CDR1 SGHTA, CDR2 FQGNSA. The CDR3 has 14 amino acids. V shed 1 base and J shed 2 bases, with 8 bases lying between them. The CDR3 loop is CASSLGTLQETQYF. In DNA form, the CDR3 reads TGTGCCAGCAGCTTAGGGACACTACAAGAGACCCAGTACTTC.

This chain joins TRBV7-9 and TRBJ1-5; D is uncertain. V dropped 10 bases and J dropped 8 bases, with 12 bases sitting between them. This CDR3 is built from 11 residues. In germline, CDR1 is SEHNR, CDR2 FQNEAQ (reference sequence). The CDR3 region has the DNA TGTGCCACGGGCGGTGTTGAGCCCCAGCATTTT. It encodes CATGGVEPQHF.

The CDR3 protein is CASSYLGTYEQYV. DNA of the CDR3: TGTGCCAGCAGTTACCTGGGGACCTACGAGCAGTACGTC. The chain links TRBV6-6 to TRBJ2-7, with D unclear. Germline lookup yields CDR1 MNHNY and CDR2 SVGAGI (reference sequence). The length of the CDR3 is 13 residues. Trimming removed 2 bases at V and 2 bases at J, with 7 bases between.

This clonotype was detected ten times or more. CDR3 DNA sequence: TGTGCCAGCAGCTTAAAGGTGGGGGTGGAGCAGTACTTC. It yields the protein CASSLKVGVEQYF. The rearrangement uses TRBV7-2 and TRBJ2-7; D possibly matches TRBD1 or TRBD2 (5 bases each). This CDR3 spans 13 amino acids. V gave up 2 bases and J gave up 7 bases, with 12 bases separating them. CDR1 SGHTA and CDR2 FQGNSA come from the germline V gene.